A selection of T cell receptor beta chains follows, all from one sample in a study of human T cells and chemical hapten exposure. TCRdb reprocessed the RACE reads with MiXCR, giving one entry per CDR3 protein. The table includes around 300,000 distinct CDR3 sequences, around 5.5% detected once. The input for sequencing was whole blood, taken in connection with sensitization to the hapten diphenylcyclopropenone (DPC). The receptors shown here come from a woman aged 18-29 years with alopecia areata. Some clones in this sample may be carry-over from other donors' samples. The conserved cysteine and the conserved F or W are not part of the CDR3 here. Fields, in order: CDR3 protein, D gene, V gene, J gene. D genes are given only for firm matches.

CDR3: ASSERTGTGNTEAF; D: TRBD1; V: TRBV6-1; J: TRBJ1-1
CDR3: ASRPPNRPRVFRGQPQH; D: -; V: TRBV28; J: TRBJ1-5
CDR3: ANRGPITEAF; D: TRBD1; V: TRBV6-2/TRBV6-3; J: TRBJ1-1
CDR3: ASSYQAEDGYT; D: -; V: TRBV6-5; J: TRBJ1-2
CDR3: ASSDGTGGNQPQH; D: TRBD1; V: TRBV18; J: TRBJ1-5
CDR3: ASSYVRRTDTQY; D: -; V: TRBV6-2/TRBV6-3; J: TRBJ2-3
CDR3: ASSYAGGTAANTGELF; D: -; V: TRBV6-5; J: TRBJ2-2
CDR3: ASSLTGGGTDTQY; D: TRBD1; V: TRBV12-3/TRBV12-4; J: TRBJ2-3
CDR3: ASSINQGMTHSAF; D: -; V: TRBV11-2; J: TRBJ1-1
CDR3: SAGTGQGNQPQH; D: TRBD1; V: TRBV29-1; J: TRBJ1-5
CDR3: ASRPVGGDTEAF; D: -; V: TRBV18; J: TRBJ1-1
CDR3: ASSRLIQGAFETQY; D: TRBD1; V: TRBV3-1; J: TRBJ2-5
CDR3: ASKPAESTDTQY; D: -; V: TRBV6-1; J: TRBJ2-3
CDR3: ASSWDPEGGYT; D: -; V: TRBV5-1; J: TRBJ1-2
CDR3: ASTPVMNTEAF; D: -; V: TRBV6-1; J: TRBJ1-1
CDR3: ASSSRGRSTQPQH; D: TRBD1; V: TRBV7-2; J: TRBJ1-5
CDR3: ASSLSRSYGYT; D: -; V: TRBV28; J: TRBJ1-2
CDR3: ASSQGRTGGAGTAF; D: TRBD1; V: TRBV4-3; J: TRBJ1-1
CDR3: ASSRPGQPYAEAF; D: -; V: TRBV6-5; J: TRBJ1-1
CDR3: SGEGTNEQF; D: -; V: TRBV29-1; J: TRBJ2-1
CDR3: ASSPTDPNTEAF; D: -; V: TRBV18; J: TRBJ1-1
CDR3: ASSSTSSGANVLT; D: -; V: TRBV7-3; J: TRBJ2-6